What follows are 27 T cell receptor beta chains derived from one specimen sequenced in a study of OX40 agonist ivuxolimab in advanced cancers. Here immunoSEQ multiplex PCR was the method, and the copy in TCRdb shows in-frame clones only, minus some. The data hold about 23,000 clones, with roughly three quarters observed a single time. The sample was CD4+ or CD8+ T cells sorted from blood, taken in a trial of the OX40 agonist ivuxolimab. The source of these receptors is an adult with an advanced solid tumor such as melanoma, head and neck, liver or kidney cancer.

The J gene is TRBJ1-5, the V gene TRBV4-1; D gene unclear. CDR1 and CDR2 (germline): MGHRA, YSYEKL. The V and J ends lost 3 bases and 4 bases respectively, with 4 bases between them. The CDR3 runs to 12 residues. The CDR3 loop is CASSHQNQPQHF. Here the CDR3 DNA reads TGCGCCAGCAGCCACCAGAATCAGCCCCAGCATTTT.

This chain joins TRBV18 and TRBJ2-2; TRBD1 matches at 7 bases. Germline-derived CDR1 and CDR2 are KGHSH and LQKENI. This CDR3 has 14 amino acids. The trim removed 8 bases at V and 5 bases at J, leaving 8 bases unmatched. CDR3 nucleotides: TGTGCCAGCATCCCGGGACAGCAAACCGGGGAGCTGTTTTTT. This encodes CASIPGQQTGELFF.

This clone has only one observation. V usage is TRBV7-2 and J usage is TRBJ2-7; D may be TRBD2 (6 bases). The V and J ends lost 1 base and 0 bases respectively, with 7 bases between them. Germline CDR1 is SGHTA and CDR2 is FQGNSA. The CDR3 is 14 amino acids. The CDR3 reads CASSLGGISYEQYF. CDR3 sequence (DNA): TGTGCCAGCAGCTTAGGCGGGATCTCCTACGAGCAGTACTTC.

The genes are TRBV19 and TRBJ1-5, with TRBD1 matching 10 bases. V lost 7 bases and J lost 0; bases outside the gene matches: 9. Germline loops: CDR1 LNHDA, CDR2 SQIVND (reference sequence). The CDR3 covers 17 residues. The CDR3 loop reads CASKGGTGAYSNQPQHF. The CDR3 DNA reads as TGTGCCAGTAAAGGCGGGACAGGGGCCTATAGCAATCAGCCCCAGCATTTT.

The rearrangement links TRBV19 to TRBJ1-1; tentative D call: TRBD1 (6 bases). With 3 bases removed from V and 4 bases from J, the gap between germline ends came to 12 bases. Germline CDR1 and CDR2: LNHDA and SQIVND (reference sequence). The CDR3 has 14 residues. DNA of the CDR3: TGTGCCAGTAGTATCTACCTGGACAGCACTGAAGCTTTCTTT. This codes for CASSIYLDSTEAFF.

Regarding this clone: The junction departs from the called germline gene at one end, perhaps through a read error. V is TRBV28 and J is TRBJ1-1, with D hard to call. CDR1 and CDR2 from the germline V gene are MDHEN and SYDVKM. The CDR3 loop spans 14 amino acids. CDR3 loop: CASSWAGKNAEAFF. CDR3 nucleotide sequence: TGTGCCAGCAGTTGGGCGGGAAAGAACGCTGAAGCTTTCTTT.

The chain is built from TRBV7-3 and TRBJ2-2, with 10 bases aligning to TRBD2. The CDR3 is 17 residues long. Trimming removed 8 bases from V and 3 bases from J; junction bases left unmatched: 12. Germline-derived CDR1 and CDR2 are SGHTA and FQGTGA. The CDR3 DNA sequence: TGTGCCAGCCGCCCTCAGCGGGAGGGGGAGGACACCGGGGAGCTGTTTTTT. This encodes CASRPQREGEDTGELFF.

V and J are TRBV28 and TRBJ2-3, with D perhaps matching TRBD2 (5 bases). This CDR3 contains 15 residues. Germline CDR1 and CDR2: MDHEN and SYDVKM. With 2 bases removed from V and 7 bases from J, the gap between germline ends came to 16 bases. CDR3 loop: CASSLTRAGTNTQYF. The CDR3 region has the DNA TGTGCCAGCAGTTTAACTAGGGCGGGTACAAATACGCAGTATTTT.

This clone was seen only a few times. The chain employs TRBV7-2 and TRBJ2-3; D call uncertain. The CDR3 is made up of 15 amino acids. The V and J ends lost 2 bases and 3 bases respectively, with 12 bases between them. Germline assignment: CDR1 SGHTA and CDR2 FQGNSA. The CDR3 DNA sequence: TGTGCCAGCAGCTTAAGCACTTTGGAGACAGATACGCAGTATTTT. Translating it yields CASSLSTLETDTQYF.

The chain recombines TRBV6-1 with TRBJ1-5, with 9 bases matching TRBD1. V trimming: 4 bases; J trimming: 1 base; junction bases outside the gene matches: 8. This CDR3 is 17 amino acids long. Germline V CDR1 and CDR2: MNHNS, SASEGT. The CDR3 region is CASSGLQGARSNQPQHF. CDR3 nucleotides: TGTGCCAGCAGTGGACTACAGGGGGCTAGGAGCAATCAGCCCCAGCATTTT.

This chain connects TRBV9 to TRBJ2-3, with unresolved D. The CDR3 consists of 14 residues. CDR1 and CDR2 from the germline V gene are SGDLS and YYNGEE. The V gene lost 2 bases and the J gene lost 2 bases, with 9 bases spanning the gap. The CDR3 DNA follows: TGTGCCAGCAGCGTCGTCTCGACCACAGATACGCAGTATTTT. As protein: CASSVVSTTDTQYF.

The V and J genes are TRBV10-2 and TRBJ1-1; the match to TRBD1 covers 7 bases. This CDR3 region has 13 residues. Germline lookup yields CDR1 WSHSY and CDR2 SAAADI. Trimming took 6 bases from V and 6 from J; bases not matched to a gene: 7. CDR3 nucleotides: TGCGCCAGCAGGAAAGACAGGGAGTCTGAAGCTTTCTTT. Translated, it gives CASRKDRESEAFF.

This chain links TRBV5-6 with TRBJ1-6, with TRBD1 identical over 7 bases. The CDR3 consists of 14 residues. From germline, CDR1 is SGHDT and CDR2 YYEEEE. V trimming: 3 bases; J trimming: 10 bases; junction bases outside the gene matches: 7. The DNA for the CDR3 is TGTGCCAGCAGCTGGGCACAGGGGCGATCACCCCTCCACTTT. Protein product: CASSWAQGRSPLHF.

This clone was observed a handful of times. The rearrangement joins TRBV6-1 to TRBJ2-7; 9 nucleotides align to TRBD1. Per germline, CDR1 MNHNS and CDR2 SASEGT. Losses at the gene ends were 6 bases for V and 3 bases for J; bases not matched to a gene: 9. The CDR3 length is 15 residues. CDR3: CASRPTDRGRYEQYF. The CDR3 DNA follows: TGTGCCAGCAGACCCACGGACAGGGGACGCTACGAGCAGTACTTC.

This clone appeared a few times. The rearrangement uses TRBV6-5 and TRBJ1-5; 7 nucleotides match TRBD1. The CDR3 spans 15 residues. CDR1 and CDR2 from the germline V gene are MNHEY and SVGAGI. J gave up 2 bases and V 7 bases, and 8 bases lay outside the gene matches. The CDR3 coding sequence is TGTGCCAGCACGAAGACAGGGCTGGGCAATCAGCCCCAGCATTTT. As protein: CASTKTGLGNQPQHF.

The rearrangement links TRBV28 to TRBJ1-5; D uncertain. Per the germline V gene, CDR1 is MDHEN and CDR2 is SYDVKM. The CDR3 has 18 amino acids. V was clipped by 5 bases and J by 2 bases, with 22 bases between them. In DNA form, the CDR3 reads TGTGCCAGCAGTAACCTCTCTGGCAGGCTAAGCGGCAATCAGCCCCAGCATTTT. Amino acid sequence: CASSNLSGRLSGNQPQHF.

The V call is TRBV9, the J call TRBJ1-6; D unclear. The CDR3 extends over 16 amino acids. Per germline, CDR1 SGDLS and CDR2 YYNGEE. V lost 2 bases, J lost 1 base, and 10 bases lay in between. This CDR3 reads CASSVGRRSYNSPLHF. The CDR3 nucleotides read TGTGCCAGCAGCGTGGGGAGGAGATCCTATAATTCACCCCTCCACTTT.

The count of this clone is one. In DNA, the CDR3 is TGCGCCAGCAGCTCACGAGGGGGAATGAACACTGAAGCTTTCTTT. Translated: CASSSRGGMNTEAFF. The chain employs TRBV4-3 and TRBJ1-1, with D perhaps TRBD1 (6 bases). This CDR3 comprises 15 residues. Germline loops: CDR1 LGHNA, CDR2 YSLEER. The V end lost 5 bases, the J end lost 0 bases, and 13 bases lay between the germline ends.

The rearrangement joins TRBV7-8 to TRBJ2-3; 9 bases agree with TRBD2. This CDR3 region has 17 residues. In germline, CDR1 is SGHVS, CDR2 FQNEAQ. The junction had 17 bases not matched to a gene; V was cut back by 5 bases and J by 8 bases. CDR3 loop: CASSLGSGTSSRFTQYF. The CDR3 nucleotides are TGTGCCAGCAGCCTCGGTTCTGGGACTAGCTCTCGGTTTACGCAGTATTTT.

This CDR3 is CASNRLAGKNEQFF. CDR3 DNA sequence: TGTGCCAGCAACCGACTAGCGGGAAAGAATGAGCAGTTCTTC. The rearrangement joins TRBV2 to TRBJ2-1, with 11 bases aligning to TRBD2. Unmatched junction bases numbered 6, after V lost 7 bases and J lost 7 bases. CDR3 length equals 14 residues. From germline, CDR1 is SNHLY and CDR2 FYNNEI.

V and J are TRBV2 and TRBJ2-4; tentatively, D is TRBD1 (6 bases). Germline loops: CDR1 SNHLY, CDR2 FYNNEI. This CDR3 has 14 amino acids. V lost 8 bases and J lost 6, with 17 bases in between. CDR3 sequence reads: CASGGRASGNIQYF. The CDR3 nucleotides are TGTGCCAGCGGGGGCAGGGCCTCGGGAAACATTCAGTACTTC.

This chain links TRBV2 with TRBJ2-3; TRBD1 agrees at 9 bases. CDR1 is SNHLY and CDR2 is FYNNEI in the germline V gene. V lost 5 bases to trimming and J lost 0 bases; unmatched junction nucleotides: 6. CDR3 size: 16 residues. The CDR3 DNA sequence: TGTGCCAGCAGTCGAACAGGGGGCCAAAGCACAGATACGCAGTATTTT. Its translation is CASSRTGGQSTDTQYF.

The chain carries TRBV5-4 and TRBJ2-7; 8 positions match TRBD2. Per the germline V gene, CDR1 is SGHNT and CDR2 is YYREEE (reference sequence). The ends lost 4 bases at V and 3 bases at J; junction bases unmatched: 9. This CDR3 spans 15 amino acids. Written as DNA, the CDR3 is TGTGCCAGCAGCCCCGGGGGGGGAAACTTCTACGAGCAGTACTTC. Translating it yields CASSPGGGNFYEQYF.

The chain combines TRBV29-1 with TRBJ1-3; the D is unclear. Trimming stripped 4 bases from V and 1 base from J, with 8 bases between. CDR3 length: 13 amino acids. The germline V gene encodes CDR1 SQVTM and CDR2 ANQGSEA. CDR3 sequence reads: CSVVVDSGNTIYF. DNA of the CDR3: TGCAGCGTTGTGGTTGATTCTGGAAACACCATATATTTT.

The V and J genes are TRBV5-1 and TRBJ1-1; 8 bases align to TRBD1. Trimming removed 3 bases from V and 1 base from J; junction bases left unmatched: 2. Per germline, CDR1 SGHRS and CDR2 YFSETQ. The CDR3 runs to 14 residues. The CDR3 DNA reads as TGCGCCAGCAGCTATACAGGGGGGAACACTGAAGCTTTCTTT. Its translation is CASSYTGGNTEAFF.

In this sample, this clone turned up once. The gene calls are TRBV29-1 and TRBJ2-2; 11 nucleotides agree with TRBD1. Unmatched junction bases numbered 7, after V lost 7 bases and J lost 6 bases. This CDR3 has 14 residues. Germline CDR1 and CDR2: SQVTM and ANQGSEA. This chain's CDR3 is CSARTGGAAGELFF. The CDR3 nucleotides are TGCAGCGCCCGGACAGGGGGCGCCGCCGGGGAGCTGTTTTTT.

This chain joins TRBV2 and TRBJ2-5, with no clear D. CDR1 and CDR2 from the germline V gene are SNHLY and FYNNEI. The CDR3 is 16 residues long. Trimming left V 4 bases short and J 5 bases short, with 20 bases between. CDR3 in DNA: TGTGCCAGCAGTGCTTTTGTCAAGCGATACGGGGAGACCCAGTACTTC. Its translation is CASSAFVKRYGETQYF.